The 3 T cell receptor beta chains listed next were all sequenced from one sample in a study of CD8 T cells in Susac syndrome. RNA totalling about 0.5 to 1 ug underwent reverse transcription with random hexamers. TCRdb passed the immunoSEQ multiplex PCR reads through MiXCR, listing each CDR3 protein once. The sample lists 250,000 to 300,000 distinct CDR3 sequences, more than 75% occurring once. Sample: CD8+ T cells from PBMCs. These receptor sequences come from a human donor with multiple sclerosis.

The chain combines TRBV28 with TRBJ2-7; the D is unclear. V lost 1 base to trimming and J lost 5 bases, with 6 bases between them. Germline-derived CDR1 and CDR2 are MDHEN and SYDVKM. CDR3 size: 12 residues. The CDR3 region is CASSLSSNEQYF. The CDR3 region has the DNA TGTGCCAGCAGTTTATCTTCGAACGAGCAGTACTTC. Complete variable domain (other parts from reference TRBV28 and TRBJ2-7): DVKVTQSSRYLVKRTGEKVFLECVQDMDHENMFWYRQDPGLGLRLIYFSYDVKMKEKGDIPEGYSVSREKKERFSLILESASTNQTSMYLCASSLSSNEQYFGPGTRLTVT.

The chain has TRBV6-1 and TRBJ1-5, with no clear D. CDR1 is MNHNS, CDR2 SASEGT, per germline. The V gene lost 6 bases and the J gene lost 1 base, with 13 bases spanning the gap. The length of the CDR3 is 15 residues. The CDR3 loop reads CASRPVMRSNQPQHF. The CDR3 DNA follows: TGTGCCAGCAGGCCGGTGATGAGGAGCAATCAGCCCCAGCATTTT.

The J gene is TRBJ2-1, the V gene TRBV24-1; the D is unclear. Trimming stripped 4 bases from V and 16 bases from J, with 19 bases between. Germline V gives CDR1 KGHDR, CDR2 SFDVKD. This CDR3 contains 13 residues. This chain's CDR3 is CATSDRRSTMLFF. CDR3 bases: TGTGCCACCAGTGACCGAAGGTCCACGATGCTTTTCTTC.